This TCR beta chain was found in a study of beta chain features in type 1 diabetes. The whole isolated RNA underwent reverse transcription, so sequencing captured expressed TCRB transcripts. Data came from immunoSEQ multiplex PCR; TCRdb stores just in-frame clones and leaves some out. Seen here are more than 100,000 clones, 16% observed once, and the top ten hold around 2.5%. General observations from the study: Researchers report that Type 1 diabetes patients had moderately but significantly shorter TCRB CDR3s across all four CD4+ subsets.

This clone was picked up a small number of times. Its antigen is not identified. V lost 0 bases and J 1 base, leaving 13 bases between the germline ends. Germline CDR1 and CDR2: SGDLS and YYNGEE. The CDR3 is made up of 17 amino acids. The sample consisted of central memory CD4+ T cells from blood. The receptor was isolated from a man younger than 40 with type 1 diabetes. The chain is built from TRBV9 and TRBJ2-2; D not certain. In DNA, the CDR3 is TGTGCCAGCAGCGTAGACAGCTGGTGGCAGAACACCGGGGAGCTGTTTTTT. Translating it yields CASSVDSWWQNTGELFF.